A selection of T cell receptor beta chains follows, all from one sample in a study of blood T cell repertoires in COVID-19. Measured with immunoSEQ multiplex PCR; TCRdb has only the in-frame clones, and not every one. The sample lists 100,000 or so clones, approximately 90% occurring once. The sequenced material came from peripheral blood. The receptors come from a woman aged 45-59 years in a cohort sampled during active COVID-19. CDR3s include the opening cysteine and the closing phenylalanine or tryptophan. The D gene is left open where the match is weak. Part of the rows lack a size; the others show once, few, many or a class for expanded clones.

TGTGCCAGCAGCTTATCCTCTTCCCCCGGGTCCTTCGAGGTCTACGAGCAGTACTTC	CASSLSSSPGSFEVYEQYF	.	TRBJ2-7	TRBV11-2	19	.
TGTGCCAGCAGCGTAGTTGGGACAGGGGTATCAGATACGCAGTATTTT	CASSVVGTGVSDTQYF	.	TRBJ2-3	TRBV9	16	TRBD1
TGTGCCAGAAGTTTCCCAACAGGGGCCAGCTCCTACGAGCAGTACTTC	CARSFPTGASSYEQYF	few	TRBJ2-7	TRBV5-3	16	TRBD1
TGTGCCATCAGTGAGTCGTCCCGGGGGTCCGGGGAGCTGTTTTTT	CAISESSRGSGELFF	.	TRBJ2-2	TRBV10-3	15	.
TGTGCCAGCAGCTTAGCCTCAGGGACTAGCGGGAGGTTCTACGAGCAGTACTTC	CASSLASGTSGRFYEQYF	once	TRBJ2-7	TRBV7-6	18	TRBD2
TGTGCCAGCAACCCGACAGGGGGGCAAGAGACCCAGTACTTC	CASNPTGGQETQYF	.	TRBJ2-5	TRBV2	14	TRBD1
TGTGCCACCAGCAGAGCGTCTAGCGGGAGGGCCACGGACTTC	CATSRASSGRATDF	.	TRBJ2-5	TRBV15	14	TRBD2
TGTGCCAGCAGCTTAGCGCTTATAGGGGGCCAGGAGACCCAGTACTTC	CASSLALIGGQETQYF	.	TRBJ2-5	TRBV7-9	16	TRBD1
TGTGCCAGCAGTAGGGGGACTGAAGCTTTCTTT	CASSRGTEAFF	.	TRBJ1-1	TRBV27	11	.
TGTGCCAGCACCGGGTTGATCGTCGGTGAGCAGTTCTTC	CASTGLIVGEQFF	once	TRBJ2-1	TRBV6-5	13	.
TGTGCCAGCAGTTTGGGACTAGCGGGAGGGCCGAGCACCGGGGAGCTGTTTTTT	CASSLGLAGGPSTGELFF	.	TRBJ2-2	TRBV28	18	TRBD2
TGTGCCAGCATTCGGGACAGGGGGGTTTCTGCCCCACAACTGTTTTTT	CASIRDRGVSAPQLFF	.	TRBJ1-4	TRBV2	16	TRBD1
TGTGCCAGCAGTGAAAACGATGGAGGGTACGAGCAGTACTTC	CASSENDGGYEQYF	.	TRBJ2-7	TRBV25-1	14	.
TGTGCCACCAGTGAGTCCGGGACACCTTACTACGAGCAGTACTTC	CATSESGTPYYEQYF	.	TRBJ2-7	TRBV24-1	15	.
TGTGCCAGCAGCTTAGTCTTACGGGGAAGTGGCTACACCTTC	CASSLVLRGSGYTF	.	TRBJ1-2	TRBV7-8	14	.
TGTGCCAGCAGCCTGACCCGAGCGGGGCCCCAGCATTTT	CASSLTRAGPQHF	.	TRBJ1-5	TRBV28	13	.
TGTGCCAGCAGTCCTGGGACACAGGACACCGGGGAGCTGTTTTTT	CASSPGTQDTGELFF	.	TRBJ2-2	TRBV6-5	15	.